Listed here are 30 T cell receptor beta chains from one sample, sequenced in a study of CD8+CD57+ T cells in acquired aplastic anemia. Genomic DNA templated the TCR beta VDJ and CDR3 profiling. Each CDR3 protein is one row after TCRdb ran MiXCR on the reads. The data contain around 140,000 distinct CDR3 sequences, around two fifths of them singletons. The sample consisted of sorted CD4+, CD8+, or CD8+CD57+ T cells (not recorded which) from PBMCs. The receptors come from a human donor in good health, serving as a control.

V gene TRBV5-1 combines with J gene TRBJ2-3, with 7 nucleotides matching TRBD1. Looked up from germline, CDR1 is SGHRS and CDR2 is YFSETQ. This CDR3 spans 14 amino acids. The V gene end was trimmed by 0 bases and the J gene end by 13 bases; junction bases not matched to a gene: 11. The DNA for the CDR3 is TGCGCCAGCAGCTTGGACCTTCTGGGGACAGAGAAGTATTTT. Protein product: CASSLDLLGTEKYF.

The rearrangement joins TRBV2 to TRBJ2-3; 9 nucleotides align to TRBD1. Germline V gene sequence: CDR1 SNHLY, CDR2 FYNNEI. CDR3 length equals 12 residues. J lost 6 bases, V lost 6 bases, and 1 base had no gene match. CDR3 in amino acids: CASRDRGDTQYF. Written as DNA, the CDR3 is TGTGCCAGCAGGGACAGGGGCGATACGCAGTATTTT.

The V gene is TRBV29-1, the J gene TRBJ2-3, with D perhaps being TRBD1 or TRBD2 (5 bases each). Trimming shortened V by 4 bases and J by 4 bases, and 15 bases separated the two germline ends. Per the germline V gene, CDR1 is SQVTM and CDR2 is ANQGSEA. This CDR3 has 14 amino acids. CDR3 DNA sequence: TGCAGCGTTGTGGGGGAACCGATAGCAGATACGCAGTATTTT. Translated, it gives CSVVGEPIADTQYF.

This clonotype was seen many times. The J gene is TRBJ2-3, the V gene TRBV12-3 or TRBV12-4; 8 nucleotides align to TRBD2. Germline trimming cut 2 bases from V and 2 bases from J; bases unmatched to any gene: 6. This CDR3 is built from 16 residues. In DNA form, the CDR3 reads TGTGCCAGCAGTTTAAACGGCGGGGGGAACACAGATACGCAGTATTTT. Translating it yields CASSLNGGGNTDTQYF.

This clonotype has only one observation. V gene TRBV7-7 combines with J gene TRBJ1-6, with D perhaps matching TRBD1 (6 bases). Germline V CDR1 and CDR2: SSHAT, FNYEAQ (reference sequence). Trimming cost V 5 bases and J 1 base, with 9 bases left between them. The length of the CDR3 is 15 residues. CDR3 in amino acids: CASSQTGSYNSPLHF. The CDR3 nucleotides read TGTGCCAGCAGCCAAACAGGGTCCTATAATTCACCCCTCCACTTT.

This clonotype came up once. The chain joins TRBV7-9 to TRBJ2-7; D is uncertain. Trimming took off 5 bases at V and 3 bases at J, with 11 bases between the two ends. CDR1 is SEHNR and CDR2 is FQNEAQ in the germline V gene (reference sequence). The CDR3 is made up of 13 amino acids. In DNA form, the CDR3 reads TGTGCCAGCAGCACAAGGATGGGCTACGAGCAGTACTTC. It translates to CASSTRMGYEQYF.

CDR3 sequence: CASSATGGGPFNEQFF. The CDR3 DNA is TGTGCCAGCAGTGCGACTGGCGGGGGGCCTTTCAATGAGCAGTTCTTC. The chain couples TRBV6-1 to TRBJ2-1; 8 nucleotides line up with TRBD2. The germline V gene has CDR1 MNHNS and CDR2 SASEGT. The CDR3 sequence is 16 residues long. J was trimmed by 6 bases and V by 4 bases; bases with no gene match: 11.

The V call is TRBV2, the J call TRBJ1-1; D gene ambiguous. Trimming pared 8 bases from V and 3 bases from J, leaving 7 bases between. CDR1 and CDR2 from the germline V gene are SNHLY and FYNNEI. The CDR3 length is 11 residues. In nucleotides, the CDR3 is TGTGCCAGCCTGCAGGACACTGAAGCTTTCTTT. Protein product: CASLQDTEAFF. Drawing the rest from reference TRBV2 and TRBJ1-1, the complete variable domain is EPEVTQTPSHQVTQMGQEVILRCVPISNHLYFYWYRQILGQKVEFLVSFYNNEISEKSEIFDDQFSVERPDGSNFTLKIRSTKLEDSAMYFCASLQDTEAFFGQGTRLTVV.

The rearrangement joins TRBV7-9 to TRBJ1-2, with D uncertain. Germline V gene data show CDR1 as SEHNR and CDR2 as FQNEAQ (reference sequence). V lost 5 bases, J lost 0 bases, and 7 bases lay in between. The CDR3 totals 13 residues. The DNA of the CDR3 is TGTGCCAGCAGCGACAAGGCTAACTATGGCTACACCTTC. Its protein is CASSDKANYGYTF. The full variable domain, completed using reference TRBV7-9 and TRBJ1-2, is DTGVSQNPRHKITKRGQNVTFRCDPISEHNRLYWYRQTLGQGPEFLTYFQNEAQLEKSRLLSDRFSAERPKGSFSTLEIQRTEQGDSAMYLCASSDKANYGYTFGSGTRLTVV.

This chain uses TRBV5-6 with TRBJ1-6; 8 bases align to TRBD1. The CDR3 has 15 residues. V was clipped by 5 bases and J by 8 bases; unmatched bases: 9. Germline V lookup: CDR1 SGHDT, CDR2 YYEEEE. This CDR3 reads CASSDTTGEYSPLHF. The CDR3 bases are TGTGCCAGCAGTGATACGACAGGGGAATATTCACCCCTCCACTTT.

This rearrangement joins TRBV11-1 to TRBJ2-7, with a possible D match to TRBD1 (6 bases). CDR1 SGHAT and CDR2 FQDESV come from the germline V gene (reference sequence). Trimming left V 5 bases short and J 3 bases short, with 23 bases between. This CDR3 region has 17 residues. This chain's CDR3 is CASSLVGTAQGFYEQYF. CDR3 DNA sequence: TGTGCCAGCAGCCTAGTAGGTACTGCACAGGGATTCTACGAGCAGTACTTC.

This clonotype was counted many times. The CDR3 reads CSARKSTRTGTDTQYF. CDR3 nucleotides: TGCAGTGCTAGAAAATCGACCCGGACGGGCACAGATACGCAGTATTTT. The chain is built from TRBV20-1 and TRBJ2-3; no reliable D call. In germline, CDR1 is DFQATT, CDR2 SNEGSKA (reference sequence). Trimming pared 2 bases from V and 1 base from J, leaving 16 bases between. This CDR3 has 16 residues.

The table lists this clonotype with many counts. The chain is built from TRBV5-1 and TRBJ2-3, with D possibly matching TRBD1 (6 bases). Germline CDR1 SGHRS, CDR2 YFSETQ. There are 16 residues in the CDR3. V dropped 4 bases and J dropped 5 bases, with 20 bases sitting between them. The CDR3 reads CASSLRTAAVQDTQYF. The CDR3 nucleotides are TGCGCCAGCAGCCTGCGGACAGCTGCAGTCCAAGATACGCAGTATTTT.

This rearrangement joins TRBV15 to TRBJ2-5, with D hard to call. CDR1 and CDR2 (germline): LNHNV, YYDKDF (reference sequence). V lost 1 base and J lost 4, with 4 bases in between. CDR3 length: 12 residues. The CDR3 region is CATSRGGETQYF. The CDR3 region has the DNA TGTGCCACCAGCAGAGGGGGAGAGACCCAGTACTTC.

The rearrangement uses TRBV10-3 and TRBJ1-1, with TRBD1 matching 8 bases. CDR3 length: 15 residues. The germline V gene encodes CDR1 ENHRY and CDR2 SYGVKD. V shed 0 bases, J shed 1 base, and the junction held 1 base outside the gene matches. The chain's CDR3 is CAISESDRANTEAFF. The CDR3 nucleotides read TGTGCCATCAGTGAGTCGGACAGGGCGAACACTGAAGCTTTCTTT.

Notes on this clonotype: Mismatch with germline at one junction end may stem from a read error. The chain carries TRBV2 and TRBJ1-1, with a possible D match to TRBD1 (5 bases). The germline V gene has CDR1 SNHLY and CDR2 FYNNEI. This CDR3 has 12 amino acids. CDR3 protein: CATGGTRTGAFF. CDR3 sequence (DNA): TGCGCCACCGGGGGGACGAGAACTGGAGCTTTCTTT.

This clonotype was picked up many times. J is TRBJ1-1 and V is TRBV12-3 or TRBV12-4; D gene uncertain. The CDR3 consists of 14 residues. With 3 bases removed from V and 4 bases from J, the gap between germline ends came to 12 bases. In nucleotides, the CDR3 is TGTGCCAGCAGTTTCGACGGACCGGGCACTGAAGCTTTCTTT. Encoded protein: CASSFDGPGTEAFF.

As concerns this clonotype: This may be a read error, as it is one base from a much larger clone. The genes are TRBV12-3 or TRBV12-4 and TRBJ1-2, with D possibly being TRBD1 (5 bases). This CDR3 is built from 13 residues. CDR3 protein: CASGFGTLYGYTF. The CDR3, as DNA: TGTGCCAGCGGTTTCGGGACCCTCTATGGCTACACCTTC.

Many counts were recorded for this clonotype. This chain connects TRBV3-1 to TRBJ1-2; 9 nucleotides align to TRBD1. The CDR3 runs 15 residues. V was pared by 4 bases and J by 8 bases, with 11 bases of the junction left unmatched. Per germline, CDR1 LGHDT and CDR2 YNNKEL (reference sequence). The CDR3 protein is CASSPWTGEDKGYTF. The DNA of the CDR3 is TGTGCCAGCAGCCCGTGGACAGGGGAGGATAAGGGCTACACCTTC.

This clonotype was detected many times. This chain uses TRBV12-3 or TRBV12-4 with TRBJ1-1; D is uncertain. Trimming left V 3 bases short and J 2 bases short, with 13 bases between. The CDR3 consists of 15 residues. As DNA, the CDR3 is TGTGCCAGCAGTTTGGACCCCGGACTTAACACTGAAGCTTTCTTT. It translates to CASSLDPGLNTEAFF.

This clonotype was observed many times. The chain's CDR3 is CASSDGADQPQHF. DNA of the CDR3: TGTGCCAGCAGTGACGGGGCTGATCAGCCCCAGCATTTT. The chain is built from TRBV6-1 and TRBJ1-5; tentatively, D is TRBD1 (5 bases). The CDR3 has 13 residues. V lost 3 bases to trimming and J lost 5 bases, with 8 bases between them. Germline V gene lookup returns CDR1 MNHNS and CDR2 SASEGT.

This clonotype came up many times. V and J are TRBV20-1 and TRBJ2-2; no definite D call. The CDR3 spans 11 residues. The germline V and J ends were trimmed by 5 bases and 1 base, with 2 bases remaining between them. Germline V CDR1 and CDR2: DFQATT, SNEGSKA (reference sequence). CDR3 DNA sequence: TGCAGTGCTCTGAACACCGGGGAGCTGTTTTTT. Translating it yields CSALNTGELFF.

This clonotype has ten or more counts. The genes are TRBV25-1 and TRBJ2-7, with 13 positions matching TRBD2. This CDR3 region has 13 residues. With V trimmed by 8 bases and J by 4 bases, 2 bases remained unmatched. CDR1 and CDR2 (germline): MGHDK, SYGVNS. CDR3 amino acids: CASGGLAGYEQYF. For the CDR3, the DNA is TGTGCCAGCGGGGGACTAGCGGGATACGAGCAGTACTTC.

The gene calls are TRBV24-1 and TRBJ1-2; no reliable D call. Trimming took 0 bases from V and 7 from J, leaving 5 bases between them. CDR1 is KGHDR, CDR2 SFDVKD, per germline. The CDR3 covers 12 residues. DNA for the CDR3: TGTGCCACCAGTGATTTGAGTGGTGGCTACACCTTC. Protein: CATSDLSGGYTF.

Comments on this clonotype: Possible read error: a much larger clone is one base away. This chain joins TRBV5-5 and TRBJ1-5; D may be TRBD1 (5 bases). The CDR3 contains 14 residues. Looked up from germline, CDR1 is SGHKS and CDR2 is YYEKEE (reference sequence). CDR3 residues: CASGLSPGLEPQHF. The DNA for the CDR3 is TGTGCCAGCGGCTTGAGTCCAGGGCTGGAGCCCCAGCATTTT.

The chain employs TRBV3-1 and TRBJ1-2; TRBD1 is a possible D gene (6 bases). V dropped 5 bases and J dropped 5 bases, with 12 bases sitting between them. CDR3 length: 13 residues. The germline gives CDR1 LGHDT, CDR2 YNNKEL (reference sequence). The CDR3 region is CASSSPGEYGYTF. The CDR3 region has the DNA TGTGCCAGCAGCTCCCCAGGGGAATATGGCTACACCTTC.

This chain connects TRBV10-3 to TRBJ2-3; 7 bases map to TRBD2. CDR3 size: 14 residues. From germline, CDR1 is ENHRY and CDR2 SYGVKD. With V trimmed by 2 bases and J by 1 base, 0 bases remained unmatched. CDR3: CAISEGGGTDTQYF. CDR3 nucleotides: TGTGCCATCAGTGAGGGGGGGGGCACAGATACGCAGTATTTT.

This clonotype came up many times. The rearrangement links TRBV20-1 to TRBJ2-5; 7 bases fit TRBD2. The CDR3 loop spans 14 amino acids. Per the germline V gene, CDR1 is DFQATT and CDR2 is SNEGSKA (reference sequence). V trimming: 1 base; J trimming: 5 bases; junction bases outside the gene matches: 7. The CDR3 reads CSARGAAGVETQYF. In DNA, the CDR3 is TGCAGTGCTAGAGGGGCGGCGGGAGTGGAGACCCAGTACTTC.

The rearrangement joins TRBV10-3 to TRBJ1-1; 7 bases match TRBD1. This CDR3 comprises 14 residues. J lost 5 bases, V lost 10 bases, and 13 bases had no gene match. Germline CDR1 is ENHRY and CDR2 is SYGVKD. The CDR3 bases are TGTGCCAGCAGCCCACAGGGGATTTCTACTGAAGCTTTCTTT. Translated: CASSPQGISTEAFF.

This clonotype was detected ten times or more. The genes are TRBV11-1 and TRBJ1-5, with D unresolved. The CDR3 length is 16 residues. Germline assignment: CDR1 SGHAT and CDR2 FQDESV (reference sequence). The V gene lost 3 bases and the J gene lost 5 bases, with 17 bases spanning the gap. CDR3 region: CASSLSITGRDQPQHF. CDR3 nucleotide sequence: TGTGCCAGCAGCTTGTCAATCACGGGGAGAGATCAGCCCCAGCATTTT.